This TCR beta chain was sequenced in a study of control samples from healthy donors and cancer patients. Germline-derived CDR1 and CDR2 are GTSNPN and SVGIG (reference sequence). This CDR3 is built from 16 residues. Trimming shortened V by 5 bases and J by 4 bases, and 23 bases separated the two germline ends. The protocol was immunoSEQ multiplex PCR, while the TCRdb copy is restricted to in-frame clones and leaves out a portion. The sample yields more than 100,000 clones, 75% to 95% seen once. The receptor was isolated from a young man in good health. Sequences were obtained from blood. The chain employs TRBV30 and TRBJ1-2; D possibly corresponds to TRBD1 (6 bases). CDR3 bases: TGTGCCTGGGTACCCCGCGGGGGCCAGACAATCTATGGCTACACCTTC. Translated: CAWVPRGGQTIYGYTF.